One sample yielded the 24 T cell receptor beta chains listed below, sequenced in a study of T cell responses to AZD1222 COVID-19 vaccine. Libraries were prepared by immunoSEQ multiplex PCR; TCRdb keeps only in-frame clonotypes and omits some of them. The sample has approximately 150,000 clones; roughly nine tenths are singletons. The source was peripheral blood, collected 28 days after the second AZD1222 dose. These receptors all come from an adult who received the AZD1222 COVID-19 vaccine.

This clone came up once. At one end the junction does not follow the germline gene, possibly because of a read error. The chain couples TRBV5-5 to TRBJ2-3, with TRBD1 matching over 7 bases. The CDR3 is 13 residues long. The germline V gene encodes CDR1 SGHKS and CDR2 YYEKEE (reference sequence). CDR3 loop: CASSLVFRGTTLF. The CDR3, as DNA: TGTGCCAGCAGCTTGGTTTTCAGGGGGACGACACTATTT.

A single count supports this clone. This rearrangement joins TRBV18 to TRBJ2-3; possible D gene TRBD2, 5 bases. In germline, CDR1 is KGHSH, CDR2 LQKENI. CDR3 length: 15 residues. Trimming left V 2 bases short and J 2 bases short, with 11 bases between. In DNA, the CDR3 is TGTGCCAGCTCACCAACCAGCGGTTACACAGATACGCAGTATTTT. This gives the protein CASSPTSGYTDTQYF.

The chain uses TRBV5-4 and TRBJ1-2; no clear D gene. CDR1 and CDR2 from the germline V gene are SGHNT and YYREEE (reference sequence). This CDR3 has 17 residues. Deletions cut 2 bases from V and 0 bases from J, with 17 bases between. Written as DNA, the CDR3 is TGTGCCAGCAGCTTACCCGGAGGCGGCGAAGCTAACTATGGCTACACCTTC. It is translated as CASSLPGGGEANYGYTF. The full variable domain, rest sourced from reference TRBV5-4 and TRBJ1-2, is ETGVTQSPTHLIKTRGQQVTLRCSSQSGHNTVSWYQQALGQGPQFIFQYYREEENGRGNFPPRFSGLQFPNYSSELNVNALELDDSALYLCASSLPGGGEANYGYTFGSGTRLTVV.

The CDR3 region has the DNA TGTGCCATCAGTGGAAAGACAGGGGACGAGCAGTACTTC. Translating it yields CAISGKTGDEQYF. V gene TRBV10-3 combines with J gene TRBJ2-7; 8 bases are a match to TRBD1. J gave up 5 bases and V 4 bases, and 4 bases lay outside the gene matches. The CDR3 length is 13 residues. In germline, CDR1 is ENHRY, CDR2 SYGVKD.

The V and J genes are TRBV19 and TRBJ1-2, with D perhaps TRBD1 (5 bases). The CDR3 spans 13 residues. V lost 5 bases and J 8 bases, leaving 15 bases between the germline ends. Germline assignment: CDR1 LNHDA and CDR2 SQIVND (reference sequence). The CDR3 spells CASSQGETGGYTF. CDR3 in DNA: TGTGCCAGTAGTCAGGGTGAGACGGGAGGCTACACCTTC.

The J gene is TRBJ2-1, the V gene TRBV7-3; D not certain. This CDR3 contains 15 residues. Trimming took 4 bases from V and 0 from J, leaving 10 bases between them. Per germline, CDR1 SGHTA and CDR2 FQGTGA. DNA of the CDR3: TGTGCCAGCAGCTCCCCAGAGTCCTCCTACAATGAGCAGTTCTTC. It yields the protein CASSSPESSYNEQFF.

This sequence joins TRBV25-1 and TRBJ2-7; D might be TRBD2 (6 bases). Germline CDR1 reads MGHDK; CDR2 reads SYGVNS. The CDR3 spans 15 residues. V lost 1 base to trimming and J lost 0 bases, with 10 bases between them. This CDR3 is CASSEFGGNSYEQYF. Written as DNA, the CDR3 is TGTGCCAGCAGTGAATTCGGAGGGAACTCCTACGAGCAGTACTTC.

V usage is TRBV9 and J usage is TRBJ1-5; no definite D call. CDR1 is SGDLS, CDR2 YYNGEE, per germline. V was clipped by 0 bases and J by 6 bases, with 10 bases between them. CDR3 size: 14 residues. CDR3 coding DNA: TGTGCCAGCAGCGTAGCCGTTTCCGGTCAGCCCCAGCATTTT. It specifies CASSVAVSGQPQHF.

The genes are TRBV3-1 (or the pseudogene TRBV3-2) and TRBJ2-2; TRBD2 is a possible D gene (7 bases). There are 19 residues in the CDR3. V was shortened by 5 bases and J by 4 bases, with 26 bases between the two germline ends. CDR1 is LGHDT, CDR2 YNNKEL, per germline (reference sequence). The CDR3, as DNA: TGTGCCAGCAGCTCAACTATTAGCGGAGTTAGGGGGGGCACCGGGGAGCTGTTTTTT. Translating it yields CASSSTISGVRGGTGELFF.

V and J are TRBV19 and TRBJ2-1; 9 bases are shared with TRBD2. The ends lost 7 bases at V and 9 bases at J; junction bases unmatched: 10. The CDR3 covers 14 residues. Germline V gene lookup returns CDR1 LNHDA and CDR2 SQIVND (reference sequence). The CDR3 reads CASTKSGGYGEQFF. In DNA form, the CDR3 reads TGTGCCAGTACTAAGAGCGGGGGGTACGGTGAGCAGTTCTTC.

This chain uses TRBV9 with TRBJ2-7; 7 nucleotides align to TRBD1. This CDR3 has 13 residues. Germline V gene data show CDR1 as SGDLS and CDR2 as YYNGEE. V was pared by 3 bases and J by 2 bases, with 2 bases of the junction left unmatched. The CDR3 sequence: CASSGQGPYEQYF. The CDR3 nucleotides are TGTGCCAGCAGCGGACAGGGTCCCTACGAGCAGTACTTC.

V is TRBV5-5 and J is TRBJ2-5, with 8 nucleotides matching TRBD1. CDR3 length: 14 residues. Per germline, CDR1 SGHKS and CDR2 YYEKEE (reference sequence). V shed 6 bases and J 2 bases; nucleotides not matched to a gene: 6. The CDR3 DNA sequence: TGTGCCAGCAAGGGACAGGCCTTTCAAGAGACCCAGTACTTC. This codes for CASKGQAFQETQYF.

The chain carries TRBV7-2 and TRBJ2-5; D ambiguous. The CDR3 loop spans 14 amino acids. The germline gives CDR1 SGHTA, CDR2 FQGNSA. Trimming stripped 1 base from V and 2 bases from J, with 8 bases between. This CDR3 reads CASSLVGLQETQYF. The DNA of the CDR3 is TGTGCCAGCAGCTTAGTTGGGCTACAAGAGACCCAGTACTTC.

The chain's CDR3 is CASRLTGRGGNTIYF. The CDR3, as DNA: TGCGCCAGCAGATTGACAGGGAGAGGCGGAAACACCATATATTTT. The rearrangement links TRBV5-1 to TRBJ1-3; 7 positions match TRBD1. Germline CDR1 is SGHRS and CDR2 is YFSETQ. CDR3 length equals 15 residues. After removal of 5 bases from V and 4 bases from J, the junction contained 9 bases not matched to a gene.

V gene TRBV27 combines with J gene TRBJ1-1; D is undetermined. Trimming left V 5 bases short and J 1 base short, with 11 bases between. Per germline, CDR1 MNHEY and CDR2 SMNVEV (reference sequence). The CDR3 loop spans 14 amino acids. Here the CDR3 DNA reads TGTGCCAGCAGTCCCCTCCCCCGGAACACTGAAGCTTTCTTT. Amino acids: CASSPLPRNTEAFF.

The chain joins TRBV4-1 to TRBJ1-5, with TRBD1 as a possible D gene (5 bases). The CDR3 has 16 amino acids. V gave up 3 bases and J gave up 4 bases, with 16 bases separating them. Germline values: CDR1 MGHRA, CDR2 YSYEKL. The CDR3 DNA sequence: TGCGCCAGCAGCCACAAAGGGCAGGGAAGGAATCAGCCCCAGCATTTT. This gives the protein CASSHKGQGRNQPQHF.

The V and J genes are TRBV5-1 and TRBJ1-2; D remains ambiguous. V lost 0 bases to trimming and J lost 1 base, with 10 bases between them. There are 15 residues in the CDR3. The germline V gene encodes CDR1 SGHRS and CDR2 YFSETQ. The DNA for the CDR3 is TGCGCCAGCAGCTTGGATTTCGTCCTTAACTATGGCTACACCTTC. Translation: CASSLDFVLNYGYTF.

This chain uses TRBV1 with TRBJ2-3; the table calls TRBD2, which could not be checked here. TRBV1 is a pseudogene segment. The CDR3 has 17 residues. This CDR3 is CTSSTAGPGGGTDTQYF. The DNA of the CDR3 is TGCACCAGCAGTACAGCGGGACCCGGGGGGGGCACAGATACGCAGTATTTT.

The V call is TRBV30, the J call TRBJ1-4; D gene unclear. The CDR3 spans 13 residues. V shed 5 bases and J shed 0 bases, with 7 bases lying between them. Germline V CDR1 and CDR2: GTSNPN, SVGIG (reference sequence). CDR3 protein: CAWQRSTNEKLFF. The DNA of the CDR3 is TGTGCCTGGCAACGATCAACTAATGAAAAACTGTTTTTT.

This chain's CDR3 is CASSLGSNQPQHF. The CDR3 bases are TGTGCCAGCAGTTTAGGTAGCAATCAGCCCCAGCATTTT. The chain is built from TRBV27 and TRBJ1-5, with no clear D. The length of the CDR3 is 13 residues. Germline-derived CDR1 and CDR2 are MNHEY and SMNVEV (reference sequence). Trimming removed 2 bases from V and 0 bases from J, with 2 bases in between.

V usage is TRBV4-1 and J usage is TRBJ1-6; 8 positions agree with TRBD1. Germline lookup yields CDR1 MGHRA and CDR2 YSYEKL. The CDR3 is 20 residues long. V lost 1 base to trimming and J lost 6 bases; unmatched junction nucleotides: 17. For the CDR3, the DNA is TGCGCCAGCAGCCAAGGGGGTCAGGGAACAGGGGGTTGGGGTAATTCACCCCTCCACTTT. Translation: CASSQGGQGTGGWGNSPLHF.

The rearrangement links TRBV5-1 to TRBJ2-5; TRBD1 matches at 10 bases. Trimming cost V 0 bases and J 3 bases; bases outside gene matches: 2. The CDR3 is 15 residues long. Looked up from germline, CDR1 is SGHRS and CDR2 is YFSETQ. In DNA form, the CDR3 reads TGCGCCAGCAGCTTGGACGGGACAGGGGAAGAGACCCAGTACTTC. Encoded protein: CASSLDGTGEETQYF.

The CDR3 sequence is CASSPSGQGASGANVLTF. The CDR3 DNA reads as TGTGCCAGTAGTCCCTCGGGACAGGGGGCCTCTGGGGCCAACGTCCTGACTTTC. J is TRBJ2-6 and V is TRBV19; 12 bases are a match to TRBD1. The CDR3 spans 18 residues. V lost 5 bases, J lost 0 bases, and 5 bases stayed unmatched. Germline assignment: CDR1 LNHDA and CDR2 SQIVND (reference sequence).

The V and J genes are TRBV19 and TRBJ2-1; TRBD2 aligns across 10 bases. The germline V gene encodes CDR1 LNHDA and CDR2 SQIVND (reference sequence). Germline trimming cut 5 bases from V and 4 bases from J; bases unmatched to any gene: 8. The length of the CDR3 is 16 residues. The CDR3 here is CASSPRTSGIYNEQFF. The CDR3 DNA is TGTGCCAGTAGTCCCCGCACTAGCGGGATATACAATGAGCAGTTCTTC.